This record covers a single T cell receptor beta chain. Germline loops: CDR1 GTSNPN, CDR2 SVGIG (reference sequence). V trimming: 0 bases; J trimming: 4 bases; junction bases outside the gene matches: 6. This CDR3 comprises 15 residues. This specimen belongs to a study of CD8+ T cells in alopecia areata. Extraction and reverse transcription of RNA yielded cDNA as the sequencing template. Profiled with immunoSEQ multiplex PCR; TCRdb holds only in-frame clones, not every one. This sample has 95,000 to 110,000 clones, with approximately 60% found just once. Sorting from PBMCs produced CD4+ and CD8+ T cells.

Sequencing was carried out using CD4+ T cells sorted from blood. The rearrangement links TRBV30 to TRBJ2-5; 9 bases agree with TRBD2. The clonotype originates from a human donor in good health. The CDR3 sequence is CAWSVWRGGGETQYF. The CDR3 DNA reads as TGTGCCTGGAGTGTATGGCGGGGGGGCGGAGAGACCCAGTACTTC.